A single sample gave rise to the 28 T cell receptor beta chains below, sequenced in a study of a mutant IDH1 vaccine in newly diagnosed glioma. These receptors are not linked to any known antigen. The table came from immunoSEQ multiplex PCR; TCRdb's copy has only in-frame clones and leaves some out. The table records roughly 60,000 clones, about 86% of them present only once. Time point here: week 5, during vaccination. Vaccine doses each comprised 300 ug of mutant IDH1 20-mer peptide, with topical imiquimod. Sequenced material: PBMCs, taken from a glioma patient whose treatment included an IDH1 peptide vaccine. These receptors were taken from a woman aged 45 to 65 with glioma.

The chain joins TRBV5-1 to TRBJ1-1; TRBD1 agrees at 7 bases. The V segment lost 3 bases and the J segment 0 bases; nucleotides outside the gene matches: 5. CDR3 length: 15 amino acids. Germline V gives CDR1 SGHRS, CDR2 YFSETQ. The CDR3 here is CASSSDRVLNTEAFF. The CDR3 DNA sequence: TGCGCCAGCAGCTCCGACAGGGTATTGAACACTGAAGCTTTCTTT.

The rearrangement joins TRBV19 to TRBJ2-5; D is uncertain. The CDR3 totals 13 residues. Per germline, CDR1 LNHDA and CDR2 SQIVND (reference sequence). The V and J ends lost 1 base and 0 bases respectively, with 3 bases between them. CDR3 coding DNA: TGTGCCAGTAGTATAGCCCACCAAGAGACCCAGTACTTC. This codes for CASSIAHQETQYF.

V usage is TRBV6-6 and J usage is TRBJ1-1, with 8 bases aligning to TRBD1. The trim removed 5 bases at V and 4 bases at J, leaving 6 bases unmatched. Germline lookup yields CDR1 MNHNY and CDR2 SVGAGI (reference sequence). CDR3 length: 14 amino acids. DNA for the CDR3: TGTGCCAGCAGTGAGAGGACAGGGAGCACTGAAGCTTTCTTT. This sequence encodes CASSERTGSTEAFF.

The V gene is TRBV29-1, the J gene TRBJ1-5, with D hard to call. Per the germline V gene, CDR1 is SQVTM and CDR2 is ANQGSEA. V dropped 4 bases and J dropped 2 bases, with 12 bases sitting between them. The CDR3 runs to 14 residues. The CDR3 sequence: CSVAPAGGNQPQHF. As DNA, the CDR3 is TGCAGCGTTGCGCCTGCTGGGGGCAATCAGCCCCAGCATTTT.

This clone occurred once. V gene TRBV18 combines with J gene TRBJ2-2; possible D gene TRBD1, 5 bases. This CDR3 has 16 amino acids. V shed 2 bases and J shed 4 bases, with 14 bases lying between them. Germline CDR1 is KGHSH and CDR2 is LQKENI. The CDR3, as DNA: TGTGCCAGCTCACCATTATCGTGGGGCGGCACCGGGGAGCTGTTTTTT. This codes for CASSPLSWGGTGELFF. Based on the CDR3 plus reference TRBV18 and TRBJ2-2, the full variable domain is NAGVMQNPRHLVRRRGQEARLRCSPMKGHSHVYWYRQLPEEGLKFMVYLQKENIIDESGMPKERFSAEFPKEGPSILRIQQVVRGDSAAYFCASSPLSWGGTGELFFGEGSRLTVL.

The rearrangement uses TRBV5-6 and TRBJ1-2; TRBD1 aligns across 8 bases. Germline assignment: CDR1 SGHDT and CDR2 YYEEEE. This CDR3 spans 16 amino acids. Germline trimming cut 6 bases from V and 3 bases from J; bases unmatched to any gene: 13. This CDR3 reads CASTALIGQGHYGYTF. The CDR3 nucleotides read TGTGCCAGCACCGCACTAATAGGACAGGGACACTATGGCTACACCTTC.

The CDR3 sequence is CSVRVLGTMNTEAFF. The CDR3 DNA sequence: TGCAGCGTTCGAGTGCTTGGGACCATGAACACTGAAGCTTTCTTT. The rearrangement joins TRBV29-1 to TRBJ1-1, with a possible D match to TRBD1 (5 bases). Germline CDR1 is SQVTM and CDR2 is ANQGSEA. The CDR3 loop spans 15 amino acids. The V end was cut by 5 bases, the J end by 0 bases, with 16 bases between.

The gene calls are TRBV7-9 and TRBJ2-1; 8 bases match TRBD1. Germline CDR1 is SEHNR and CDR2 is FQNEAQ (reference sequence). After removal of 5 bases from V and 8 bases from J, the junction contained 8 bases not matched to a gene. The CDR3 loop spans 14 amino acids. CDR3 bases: TGTGCCAGCAGCCCCCGGACAGGGCGGGATGAGCAGTTCTTC. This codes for CASSPRTGRDEQFF.

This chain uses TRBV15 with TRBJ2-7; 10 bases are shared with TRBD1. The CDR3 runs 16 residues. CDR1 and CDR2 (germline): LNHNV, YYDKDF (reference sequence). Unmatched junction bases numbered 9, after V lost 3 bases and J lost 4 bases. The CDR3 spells CATSRGNRDRGYEQYF. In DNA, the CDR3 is TGTGCCACCAGCAGGGGAAACCGGGACAGGGGTTACGAGCAGTACTTC.

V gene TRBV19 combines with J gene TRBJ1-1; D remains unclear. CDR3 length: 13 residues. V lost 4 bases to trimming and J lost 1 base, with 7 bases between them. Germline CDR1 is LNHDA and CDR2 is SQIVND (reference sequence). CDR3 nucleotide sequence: TGTGCCAGTAGTAAAGGGTCGAACACTGAAGCTTTCTTT. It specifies CASSKGSNTEAFF. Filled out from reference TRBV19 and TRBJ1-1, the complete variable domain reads DGGITQSPKYLFRKEGQNVTLSCEQNLNHDAMYWYRQDPGQGLRLIYYSQIVNDFQKGDIAEGYSVSREKKESFPLTVTSAQKNPTAFYLCASSKGSNTEAFFGQGTRLTVV.

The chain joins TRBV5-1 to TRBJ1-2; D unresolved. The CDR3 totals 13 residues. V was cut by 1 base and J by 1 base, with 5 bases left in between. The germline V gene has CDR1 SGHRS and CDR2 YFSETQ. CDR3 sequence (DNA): TGCGCCAGCAGCTTGAGCATTAACTATGGCTACACCTTC. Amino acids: CASSLSINYGYTF. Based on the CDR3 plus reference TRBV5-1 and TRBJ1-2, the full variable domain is KAGVTQTPRYLIKTRGQQVTLSCSPISGHRSVSWYQQTPGQGLQFLFEYFSETQRNKGNFPGRFSGRQFSNSRSEMNVSTLELGDSALYLCASSLSINYGYTFGSGTRLTVV.

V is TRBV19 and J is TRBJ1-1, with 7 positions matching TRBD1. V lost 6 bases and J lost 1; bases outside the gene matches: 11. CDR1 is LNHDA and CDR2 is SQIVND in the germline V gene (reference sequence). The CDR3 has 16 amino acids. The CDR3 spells CASSLSLGQKNTEAFF. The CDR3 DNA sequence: TGTGCCAGTAGCCTAAGCTTGGGACAGAAGAACACTGAAGCTTTCTTT.

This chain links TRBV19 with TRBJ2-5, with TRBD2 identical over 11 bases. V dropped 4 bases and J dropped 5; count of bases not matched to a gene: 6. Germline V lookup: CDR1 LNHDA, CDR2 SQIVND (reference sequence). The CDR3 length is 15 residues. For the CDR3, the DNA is TGTGCCAGTAGTAGGGCTAGCGGGGGGAGGGAGACCCAGTACTTC. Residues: CASSRASGGRETQYF.

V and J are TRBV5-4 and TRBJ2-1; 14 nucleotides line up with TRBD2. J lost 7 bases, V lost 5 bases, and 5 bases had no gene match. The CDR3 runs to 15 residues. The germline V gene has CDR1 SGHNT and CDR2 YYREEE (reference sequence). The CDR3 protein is CASRGTSGGPNEQFF. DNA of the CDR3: TGTGCCAGCAGGGGGACTAGCGGGGGCCCTAATGAGCAGTTCTTC.

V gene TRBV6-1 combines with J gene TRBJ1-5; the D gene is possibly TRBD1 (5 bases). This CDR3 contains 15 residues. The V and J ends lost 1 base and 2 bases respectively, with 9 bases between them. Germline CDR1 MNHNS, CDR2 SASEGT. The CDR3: CASSEVTVGNQPQHF. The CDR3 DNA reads TGTGCCAGCAGTGAAGTGACAGTGGGCAATCAGCCCCAGCATTTT.

CDR3 sequence reads: CASSLVVLAGTGELFF. The DNA for the CDR3 is TGTGCCAGCAGCTTAGTTGTCCTAGCTGGTACCGGGGAGCTGTTTTTT. The gene calls are TRBV7-2 and TRBJ2-2, with D perhaps TRBD2 (5 bases). Per germline, CDR1 SGHTA and CDR2 FQGNSA. The length of the CDR3 is 16 residues. V was cut by 1 base and J by 5 bases, with 14 bases left in between.

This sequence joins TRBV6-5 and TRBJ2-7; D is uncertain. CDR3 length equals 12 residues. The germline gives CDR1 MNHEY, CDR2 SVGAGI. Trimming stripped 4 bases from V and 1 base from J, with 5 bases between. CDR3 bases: TGTGCCAGCAGTTCCAGATCCTACGAGCAGTACTTC. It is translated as CASSSRSYEQYF.

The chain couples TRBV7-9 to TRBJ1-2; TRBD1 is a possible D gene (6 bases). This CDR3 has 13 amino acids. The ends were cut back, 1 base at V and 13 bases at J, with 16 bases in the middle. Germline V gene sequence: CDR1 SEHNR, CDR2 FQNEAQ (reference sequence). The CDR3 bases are TGTGCCAGCAGCTTAGGAGCCGCAGGGGCAGCCACCTTC. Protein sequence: CASSLGAAGAATF. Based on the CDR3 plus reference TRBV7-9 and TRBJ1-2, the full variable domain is DTGVSQNPRHKITKRGQNVTFRCDPISEHNRLYWYRQTLGQGPEFLTYFQNEAQLEKSRLLSDRFSAERPKGSFSTLEIQRTEQGDSAMYLCASSLGAAGAATFGSGTRLTVV.

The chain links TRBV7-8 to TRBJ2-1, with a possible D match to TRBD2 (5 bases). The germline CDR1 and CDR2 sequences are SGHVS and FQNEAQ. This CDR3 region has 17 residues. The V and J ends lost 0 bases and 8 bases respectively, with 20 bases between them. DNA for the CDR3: TGTGCCAGCAGCTTAGCGCTCCTTAATGTTGCGGGCGATGAGCAGTTCTTC. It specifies CASSLALLNVAGDEQFF. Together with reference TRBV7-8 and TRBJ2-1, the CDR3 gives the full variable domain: GAGVSQSPRYKVAKRGQDVALRCDPISGHVSLFWYQQALGQGPEFLTYFQNEAQLDKSGLPSDRFFAERPEGSVSTLKIQRTQQEDSAVYLCASSLALLNVAGDEQFFGPGTRLTVL.

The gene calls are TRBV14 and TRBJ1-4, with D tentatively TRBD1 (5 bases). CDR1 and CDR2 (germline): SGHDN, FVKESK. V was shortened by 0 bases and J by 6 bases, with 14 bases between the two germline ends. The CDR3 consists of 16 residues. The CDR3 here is CASSQDVAGSDEKLFF. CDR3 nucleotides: TGTGCCAGCAGCCAAGACGTGGCAGGGTCGGATGAAAAACTGTTTTTT.

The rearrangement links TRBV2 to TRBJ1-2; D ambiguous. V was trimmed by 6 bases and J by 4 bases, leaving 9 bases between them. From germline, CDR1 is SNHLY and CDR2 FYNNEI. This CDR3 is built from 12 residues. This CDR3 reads CASSDLPYGYTF. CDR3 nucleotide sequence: TGTGCCAGCAGCGATCTTCCCTATGGCTACACCTTC. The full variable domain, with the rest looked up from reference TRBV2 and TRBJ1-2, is EPEVTQTPSHQVTQMGQEVILRCVPISNHLYFYWYRQILGQKVEFLVSFYNNEISEKSEIFDDQFSVERPDGSNFTLKIRSTKLEDSAMYFCASSDLPYGYTFGSGTRLTVV.

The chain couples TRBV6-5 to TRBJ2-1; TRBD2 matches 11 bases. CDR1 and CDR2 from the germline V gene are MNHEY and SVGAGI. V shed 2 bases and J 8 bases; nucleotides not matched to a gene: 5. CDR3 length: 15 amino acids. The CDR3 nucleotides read TGTGCCAGCAGTTACGGACTAGCGGGCGACGATGAGCAGTTCTTC. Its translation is CASSYGLAGDDEQFF.

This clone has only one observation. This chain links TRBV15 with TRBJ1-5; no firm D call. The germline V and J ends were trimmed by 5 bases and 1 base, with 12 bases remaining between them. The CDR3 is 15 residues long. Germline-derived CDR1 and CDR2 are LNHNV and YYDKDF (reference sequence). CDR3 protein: CATSDGPGSNQPQHF. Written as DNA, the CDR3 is TGTGCCACCAGCGATGGGCCGGGGAGCAATCAGCCCCAGCATTTT.

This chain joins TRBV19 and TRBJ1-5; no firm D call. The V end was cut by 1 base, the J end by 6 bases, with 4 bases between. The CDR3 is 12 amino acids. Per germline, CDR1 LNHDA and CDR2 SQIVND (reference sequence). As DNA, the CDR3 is TGTGCCAGTAGTATAGGGGTTCAGCCCCAGCATTTT. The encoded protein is CASSIGVQPQHF.

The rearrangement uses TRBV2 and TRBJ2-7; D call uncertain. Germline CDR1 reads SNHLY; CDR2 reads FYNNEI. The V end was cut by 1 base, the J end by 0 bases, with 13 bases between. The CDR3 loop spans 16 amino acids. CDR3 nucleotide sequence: TGTGCCAGCAGTGAAGTGGCGGTCCAGAGCTCCTACGAGCAGTACTTC. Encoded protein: CASSEVAVQSSYEQYF.

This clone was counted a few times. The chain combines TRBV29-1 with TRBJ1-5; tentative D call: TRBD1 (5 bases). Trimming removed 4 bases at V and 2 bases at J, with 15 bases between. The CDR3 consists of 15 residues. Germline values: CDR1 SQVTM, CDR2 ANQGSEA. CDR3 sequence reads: CSVAFQGGGNQPQHF. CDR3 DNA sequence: TGCAGCGTTGCCTTCCAGGGAGGAGGCAATCAGCCCCAGCATTTT. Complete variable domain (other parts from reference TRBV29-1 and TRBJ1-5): SAVISQKPSRDICQRGTSLTIQCQVDSQVTMMFWYRQQPGQSLTLIATANQGSEATYESGFVIDKFPISRPNLTFSTLTVSNMSPEDSSIYLCSVAFQGGGNQPQHFGDGTRLSIL.

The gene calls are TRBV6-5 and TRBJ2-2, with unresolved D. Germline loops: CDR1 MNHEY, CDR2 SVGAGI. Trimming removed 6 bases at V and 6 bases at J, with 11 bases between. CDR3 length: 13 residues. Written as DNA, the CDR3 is TGTGCCAGCAGCCTGGAGAATGCCGGGGAGCTGTTTTTT. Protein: CASSLENAGELFF.

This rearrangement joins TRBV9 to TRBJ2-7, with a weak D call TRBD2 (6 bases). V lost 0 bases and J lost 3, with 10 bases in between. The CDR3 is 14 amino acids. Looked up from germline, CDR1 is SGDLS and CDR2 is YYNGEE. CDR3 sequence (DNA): TGTGCCAGCAGCGTAGGTGATAGCGGCTACGAGCAGTACTTC. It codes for CASSVGDSGYEQYF.